This T cell receptor (beta chain) was identified in a study of shared clonotypes between healthy human individuals. Study summary: The composition of the donors was a couple of women and a few men aged 18 to 49. Study-wide points: Sample collection involved blood only; tissue repertoires are likely different. When compared with the clonotypes that were shared by all four sorted-subset donors, the non-shared clonotypes turned out to have lower generation probabilities.

The naive CD8 population came from CD45RO-negative cells selected for CCR7, without terminally differentiated effector memory CD45RA+ cells. This clone was recorded once. The antigen remains undetermined. The data were produced by immunoSEQ multiplex PCR, yet TCRdb's version contains in-frame clones alone and is incomplete. The sample lists 2 million to 2.5 million clones; under 95% were seen once. The source material was naive CD8+ T cells from PBMCs. The source of this sequence is a man between 18 and 29 years old in good health. Some clones in this sample may be carry-over from other donors' samples.

DNA for the CDR3: TGTGCCAGCAGTTCTGCCGCAGGGGGATCGTTTAGCAATCAGCCCCAGCATTTT. Its protein product is CASSSAAGGSFSNQPQHF. The V call is TRBV27, the J call TRBJ1-5; 7 bases map to TRBD1. V gave up 4 bases and J gave up 0 bases; unmatched junction bases: 12. The CDR3 is made up of 18 amino acids. Germline V gives CDR1 MNHEY, CDR2 SMNVEV (reference sequence).